This TCR beta chain was identified in a study of OX40 agonist ivuxolimab in advanced cancers. As for the study in general: The dose-escalation cohort was approximately 80% male, with a mean age of 60 years, ranging about 23 to 79. The study, taken as a whole, reports: It was not determined which antigens were specifically recognized by the peripheral T cells that had undergone clonal expansion.

As for this clone: Its antigen remains unidentified.

Generated by immunoSEQ multiplex PCR, the TCRdb table keeps only in-frame clones and is missing some. Here the sample spans under 35,000 clones, 92% being singletons. The ends lost 2 bases at V and 1 base at J; junction bases unmatched: 4. CDR1 and CDR2 from the germline V gene are SGHTA and FQGTGA. The CDR3 is 16 residues long. Sequences were derived from CD4+ or CD8+ T cells sorted from blood, sampled in a trial of the OX40 agonist ivuxolimab. This chain joins TRBV7-3 and TRBJ2-5; TRBD2 matches 10 bases. This clonotype was sampled from an adult with an advanced solid tumor such as melanoma, head and neck, liver or kidney cancer. The CDR3 here is CASSLGASGSQETQYF. The CDR3 nucleotides read TGTGCCAGCAGCTTAGGGGCTAGCGGGAGCCAAGAGACCCAGTACTTC.